The sequence of this T cell receptor (beta chain) was determined in a study of T cells after somatic rescue of genetic block. Clones were read by immunoSEQ multiplex PCR, and TCRdb kept only the in-frame ones, dropping some. The table has approximately 15,000 clones, under 80% seen once; the top ten hold about 30%. The CDR3 runs to 14 residues. Germline V gene lookup returns CDR1 MDHEN and CDR2 SYDVKM. Trimming removed 7 bases at V and 2 bases at J, with 14 bases between. Sequencing was carried out using peripheral blood mononuclear cells (PBMCs). The genes are TRBV28 and TRBJ2-5; D is uncertain. The clonotype originates from a man aged 18-30 years. The CDR3 nucleotides read TGTGCCAGCATCCTTCCCGGGCCACAAGAGACCCAGTACTTC. This sequence encodes CASILPGPQETQYF.